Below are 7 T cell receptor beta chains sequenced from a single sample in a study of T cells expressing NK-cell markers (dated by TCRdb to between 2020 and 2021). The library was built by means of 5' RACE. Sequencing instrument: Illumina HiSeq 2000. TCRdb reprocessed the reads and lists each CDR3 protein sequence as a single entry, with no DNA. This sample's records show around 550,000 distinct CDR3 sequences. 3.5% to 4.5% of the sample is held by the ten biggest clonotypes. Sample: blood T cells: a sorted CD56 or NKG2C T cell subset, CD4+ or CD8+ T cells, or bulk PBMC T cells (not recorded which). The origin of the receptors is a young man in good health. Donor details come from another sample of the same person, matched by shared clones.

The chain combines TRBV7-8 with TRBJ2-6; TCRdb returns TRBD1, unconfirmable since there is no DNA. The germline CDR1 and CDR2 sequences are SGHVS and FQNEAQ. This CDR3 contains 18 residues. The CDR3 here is CASSQESWSGLGANVLTF.

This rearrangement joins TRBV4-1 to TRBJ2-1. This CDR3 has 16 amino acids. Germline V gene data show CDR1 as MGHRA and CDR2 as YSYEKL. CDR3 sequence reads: CASSQDHFASYNEQFF.

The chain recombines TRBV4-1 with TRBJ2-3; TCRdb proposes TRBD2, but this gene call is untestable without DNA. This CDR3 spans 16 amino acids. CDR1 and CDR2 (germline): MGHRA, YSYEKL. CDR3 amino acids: CASSQVGGTSTDTQYF.

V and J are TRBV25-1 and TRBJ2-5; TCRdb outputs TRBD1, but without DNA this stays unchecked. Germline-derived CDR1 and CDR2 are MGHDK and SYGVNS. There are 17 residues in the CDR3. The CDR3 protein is CASRGTGQKMNQETQYF.

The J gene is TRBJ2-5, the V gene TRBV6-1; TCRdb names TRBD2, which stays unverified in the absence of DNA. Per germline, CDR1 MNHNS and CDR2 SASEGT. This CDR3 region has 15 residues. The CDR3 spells CASSQVAGYGETQYF.

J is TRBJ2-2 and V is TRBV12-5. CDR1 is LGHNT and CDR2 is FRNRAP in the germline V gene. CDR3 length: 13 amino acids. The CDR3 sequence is CASVGPNTGELFF.

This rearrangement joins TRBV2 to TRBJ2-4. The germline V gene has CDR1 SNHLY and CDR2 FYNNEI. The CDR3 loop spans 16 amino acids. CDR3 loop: CASSEAARLAKNIQYF.